This is a list of T cell receptor beta chains from one sample in a study of OX40 agonist ivuxolimab in advanced cancers. The repertoire was sequenced with immunoSEQ multiplex PCR; TCRdb's copy has only in-frame clones and lacks some. There are over 60,000 clones in the sample; 84% occur only once, and around 2.1% lies in the top ten. The source material was CD4+ or CD8+ T cells sorted from blood, sampled in a trial of the OX40 agonist ivuxolimab. Receptor source: an adult with an advanced solid tumor such as melanoma, head and neck, liver or kidney cancer. CDR3s include the opening cysteine and the closing phenylalanine or tryptophan. A D gene is named only where the DNA matches it firmly. Expanded clones are given a class, and other clones once, few, many or no size at all.

D gene: TRBD2
V gene: TRBV30
CDR3 length: 16
clone size: NA
J gene: TRBJ2-2
CDR3 protein: CAWSKLLAGATRELFF
CDR3 DNA: TGTGCCTGGAGTAAACTGCTAGCGGGAGCTACCCGGGAGCTGTTTTTT

D gene: NA
V gene: TRBV19
CDR3 length: 15
clone size: NA
J gene: TRBJ2-5
CDR3 protein: CASSRSTGSEETQYF
CDR3 DNA: TGTGCCAGTAGCAGAAGCACAGGGTCGGAGGAGACCCAGTACTTC

D gene: TRBD2
V gene: TRBV19
CDR3 length: 14
clone size: NA
J gene: TRBJ2-5
CDR3 protein: CASSKREMRETQYF
CDR3 DNA: TGTGCCAGTAGTAAGCGGGAGATGCGAGAGACCCAGTACTTC

D gene: NA
V gene: TRBV7-9
CDR3 length: 15
clone size: few
J gene: TRBJ2-7
CDR3 protein: CASILSAGAHYEQYF
CDR3 DNA: TGTGCCAGCATCCTCTCGGCGGGGGCGCATTACGAGCAGTACTTC

D gene: NA
V gene: TRBV5-1
CDR3 length: 17
clone size: NA
J gene: TRBJ1-6
CDR3 protein: CASSLASGSSYNSPLHF
CDR3 DNA: TGCGCCAGCAGCTTGGCCTCGGGGTCCTCCTATAATTCACCCCTCCACTTT

D gene: NA
V gene: TRBV29-1
CDR3 length: 12
clone size: NA
J gene: TRBJ1-3
CDR3 protein: CSVAGAGNTIYF
CDR3 DNA: TGCAGCGTTGCAGGGGCTGGAAACACCATATATTTT

D gene: TRBD2
V gene: TRBV6-1
CDR3 length: 16
clone size: NA
J gene: TRBJ2-5
CDR3 protein: CASSEQTSGARETQYF
CDR3 DNA: TGTGCCAGCAGTGAACAGACTAGCGGGGCGAGGGAGACCCAGTACTTC

D gene: NA
V gene: TRBV19
CDR3 length: 13
clone size: NA
J gene: TRBJ2-7
CDR3 protein: CASSADGIYEQYF
CDR3 DNA: TGTGCCAGTAGTGCGGACGGAATCTACGAGCAGTACTTC

D gene: NA
V gene: TRBV28
CDR3 length: 15
clone size: NA
J gene: TRBJ2-7
CDR3 protein: CASSLEGQITYEQYF
CDR3 DNA: TGTGCCAGCAGTTTGGAAGGCCAGATAACCTACGAGCAGTACTTC

D gene: TRBD1
V gene: TRBV28
CDR3 length: 15
clone size: once
J gene: TRBJ1-5
CDR3 protein: CASSPTRGRKQPQHF
CDR3 DNA: TGTGCCAGCAGCCCCACAAGGGGGCGTAAGCAGCCCCAGCATTTT

D gene: TRBD1
V gene: TRBV27
CDR3 length: 15
clone size: NA
J gene: TRBJ2-2
CDR3 protein: CASSVLTGGTGELFF
CDR3 DNA: TGTGCCAGCAGTGTCCTGACAGGGGGCACCGGGGAGCTGTTTTTT

D gene: NA
V gene: TRBV27
CDR3 length: 15
clone size: NA
J gene: TRBJ1-5
CDR3 protein: CASSFRAGVGQPQHF
CDR3 DNA: TGTGCCAGCAGTTTTAGGGCAGGGGTGGGTCAGCCCCAGCATTTT

D gene: NA
V gene: TRBV5-1
CDR3 length: 13
clone size: NA
J gene: TRBJ2-3
CDR3 protein: CASTISGTDTQYF
CDR3 DNA: TGCGCCAGCACCATTTCAGGCACAGATACGCAGTATTTT

D gene: TRBD1
V gene: TRBV5-1
CDR3 length: 16
clone size: NA
J gene: TRBJ1-5
CDR3 protein: CASSLGTGGEGQPQHF
CDR3 DNA: TGCGCCAGCAGCTTGGGGACAGGGGGAGAAGGTCAGCCCCAGCATTTT

D gene: TRBD1
V gene: TRBV11-2
CDR3 length: 15
clone size: NA
J gene: TRBJ1-4
CDR3 protein: CASSSTGTVIEKLFF
CDR3 DNA: TGTGCCAGCAGCTCCACCGGGACAGTAATTGAAAAACTGTTTTTT

D gene: TRBD1
V gene: TRBV5-5
CDR3 length: 15
clone size: once
J gene: TRBJ1-4
CDR3 protein: CASSPDRGLGEKLFF
CDR3 DNA: TGTGCCAGCAGCCCGGACAGGGGGCTAGGTGAAAAACTGTTTTTT

D gene: NA
V gene: TRBV6-5
CDR3 length: 14
clone size: NA
J gene: TRBJ2-2
CDR3 protein: CASKRLGLTGELFF
CDR3 DNA: TGTGCCAGCAAACGCCTCGGGTTAACCGGGGAGCTGTTTTTT

D gene: TRBD2
V gene: TRBV7-8
CDR3 length: 15
clone size: NA
J gene: TRBJ2-7
CDR3 protein: CASSLPGLVAYEQYF
CDR3 DNA: TGTGCCAGCAGCTTACCGGGACTAGTCGCCTACGAGCAGTACTTC

D gene: NA
V gene: TRBV4-3
CDR3 length: 13
clone size: NA
J gene: TRBJ2-2
CDR3 protein: CASSSSRTGELFF
CDR3 DNA: TGCGCCAGCAGCTCCTCGCGCACCGGGGAGCTGTTTTTT

D gene: NA
V gene: TRBV19
CDR3 length: 14
clone size: NA
J gene: TRBJ1-2
CDR3 protein: CASSILVQGEGYTF
CDR3 DNA: TGTGCCAGTAGTATATTGGTGCAGGGAGAGGGCTACACCTTC

D gene: TRBD1
V gene: TRBV7-6
CDR3 length: 16
clone size: NA
J gene: TRBJ2-1
CDR3 protein: CASSLARLQGADEQFF
CDR3 DNA: TGTGCCAGCAGCTTAGCACGTCTACAGGGGGCCGATGAGCAGTTCTTC

D gene: NA
V gene: TRBV27
CDR3 length: 16
clone size: NA
J gene: TRBJ2-6
CDR3 protein: CASSQAGAVRANVLTF
CDR3 DNA: TGTGCCAGCAGTCAGGCTGGGGCGGTACGGGCCAACGTCCTGACTTTC

D gene: TRBD2
V gene: TRBV4-2
CDR3 length: 18
clone size: NA
J gene: TRBJ2-3
CDR3 protein: CASSQGTSGRTSTDTQYF
CDR3 DNA: TGTGCCAGCAGCCAAGGGACTAGCGGGAGGACTAGCACAGATACGCAGTATTTT

D gene: NA
V gene: TRBV5-6
CDR3 length: 15
clone size: NA
J gene: TRBJ2-7
CDR3 protein: CASTSQGLYSYEQYF
CDR3 DNA: TGTGCCAGCACCTCCCAGGGGCTTTACTCCTACGAGCAGTACTTC

D gene: NA
V gene: TRBV25-1
CDR3 length: 18
clone size: NA
J gene: TRBJ2-2
CDR3 protein: CASSETRGGTTNTGELFF
CDR3 DNA: TGTGCCAGCAGTGAAACCCGTGGCGGGACAACGAACACCGGGGAGCTGTTTTTT

D gene: NA
V gene: TRBV5-1
CDR3 length: 14
clone size: large
J gene: TRBJ2-3
CDR3 protein: CASSLGGTRDTQYF
CDR3 DNA: TGCGCCAGCAGCTTGGGTGGGACGAGAGATACGCAGTATTTT

D gene: NA
V gene: TRBV29-1
CDR3 length: 12
clone size: few
J gene: TRBJ1-1
CDR3 protein: CSGRGLNTEAFF
CDR3 DNA: TGCAGCGGGCGGGGGTTGAACACTGAAGCTTTCTTT

D gene: NA
V gene: TRBV4-1
CDR3 length: 15
clone size: NA
J gene: TRBJ1-5
CDR3 protein: CASSQDRKTNQPQHF
CDR3 DNA: TGCGCCAGCAGCCAAGATCGAAAAACAAATCAGCCCCAGCATTTT

D gene: NA
V gene: TRBV14
CDR3 length: 11
clone size: once
J gene: TRBJ1-2
CDR3 protein: CASSQVGSLTF
CDR3 DNA: TGTGCCAGCAGCCAAGTGGGCAGCCTCACCTTC

D gene: NA
V gene: TRBV18
CDR3 length: 14
clone size: NA
J gene: TRBJ2-7
CDR3 protein: CASSPKFDSYEQYF
CDR3 DNA: TGTGCCAGCTCACCAAAATTCGATTCCTACGAGCAGTACTTC

D gene: NA
V gene: TRBV27
CDR3 length: 15
clone size: few
J gene: TRBJ2-3
CDR3 protein: CASRSGTIRTDTQYF
CDR3 DNA: TGTGCCAGCAGGTCCGGGACGATCCGCACAGATACGCAGTATTTT

D gene: NA
V gene: TRBV15
CDR3 length: 13
clone size: NA
J gene: TRBJ2-3
CDR3 protein: CATREDSTDTQYF
CDR3 DNA: TGTGCCACCAGGGAGGACAGCACAGATACGCAGTATTTT

D gene: NA
V gene: TRBV11-2
CDR3 length: 18
clone size: NA
J gene: TRBJ1-6
CDR3 protein: CASSLGNSPGGTHSPLHF
CDR3 DNA: TGTGCCAGCAGCTTAGGGAACTCTCCCGGAGGGACCCATTCACCCCTCCACTTT

D gene: NA
V gene: TRBV27
CDR3 length: 14
clone size: NA
J gene: TRBJ2-5
CDR3 protein: CASSLSRTQETQYF
CDR3 DNA: TGTGCCAGCAGTTTATCGCGGACCCAAGAGACCCAGTACTTC

D gene: NA
V gene: TRBV18
CDR3 length: 16
clone size: NA
J gene: TRBJ2-7
CDR3 protein: CASSRYSDPPQDEQYF
CDR3 DNA: TGTGCCAGCTCACGATACTCCGACCCCCCGCAAGACGAGCAGTACTTC

D gene: NA
V gene: TRBV2
CDR3 length: 13
clone size: once
J gene: TRBJ2-1
CDR3 protein: CASSRPGDNEQFF
CDR3 DNA: TGTGCCAGCAGTCGACCGGGGGACAATGAGCAGTTCTTC

D gene: TRBD1
V gene: TRBV4-1
CDR3 length: 18
clone size: NA
J gene: TRBJ2-3
CDR3 protein: CASSRGGQGKGRADTQYF
CDR3 DNA: TGCGCCAGCAGCCGAGGAGGACAGGGGAAGGGGCGAGCAGATACGCAGTATTTT

D gene: NA
V gene: TRBV7-8
CDR3 length: 14
clone size: NA
J gene: TRBJ1-1
CDR3 protein: CASSLGQQNTEAFF
CDR3 DNA: TGTGCCAGCAGCTTAGGGCAGCAGAACACTGAAGCTTTCTTT

D gene: NA
V gene: TRBV7-2
CDR3 length: 15
clone size: few
J gene: TRBJ2-5
CDR3 protein: CASSPRWAAQETQYF
CDR3 DNA: TGTGCCAGCAGCCCCCGTTGGGCGGCCCAAGAGACCCAGTACTTC

D gene: NA
V gene: TRBV11-2
CDR3 length: 11
clone size: NA
J gene: TRBJ1-1
CDR3 protein: CASSSQGAAFF
CDR3 DNA: TGTGCCAGCAGCTCCCAGGGCGCGGCTTTCTTT

D gene: TRBD2
V gene: TRBV7-3
CDR3 length: 19
clone size: NA
J gene: TRBJ2-1
CDR3 protein: CASSPTGLAGLSSYNEQFF
CDR3 DNA: TGTGCCAGCAGCCCCACGGGACTAGCGGGCCTCAGCTCCTACAATGAGCAGTTCTTC

D gene: NA
V gene: TRBV10-3
CDR3 length: 13
clone size: NA
J gene: TRBJ2-3
CDR3 protein: CAAGQGGTDTQYF
CDR3 DNA: TGTGCCGCCGGCCAGGGAGGCACAGATACGCAGTATTTT

D gene: NA
V gene: TRBV11-3
CDR3 length: 15
clone size: NA
J gene: TRBJ2-7
CDR3 protein: CASSLGRGRVSEQYF
CDR3 DNA: TGTGCCAGCAGCTTGGGGCGGGGCCGGGTATCCGAGCAGTACTTC

D gene: NA
V gene: TRBV4-1
CDR3 length: 14
clone size: NA
J gene: TRBJ2-7
CDR3 protein: CASSQDLVSYEQYF
CDR3 DNA: TGCGCCAGCAGCCAAGATCTGGTATCCTACGAGCAGTACTTC

D gene: NA
V gene: TRBV9
CDR3 length: 15
clone size: NA
J gene: TRBJ2-1
CDR3 protein: CASLPGPSSYNEQFF
CDR3 DNA: TGTGCCAGCCTCCCGGGACCCAGCTCCTACAATGAGCAGTTCTTC

D gene: NA
V gene: TRBV7-9
CDR3 length: 17
clone size: NA
J gene: TRBJ2-1
CDR3 protein: CASSSQGRGRSYNEQFF
CDR3 DNA: TGTGCCAGCAGCTCCCAGGGGAGGGGGCGATCCTACAATGAGCAGTTCTTC